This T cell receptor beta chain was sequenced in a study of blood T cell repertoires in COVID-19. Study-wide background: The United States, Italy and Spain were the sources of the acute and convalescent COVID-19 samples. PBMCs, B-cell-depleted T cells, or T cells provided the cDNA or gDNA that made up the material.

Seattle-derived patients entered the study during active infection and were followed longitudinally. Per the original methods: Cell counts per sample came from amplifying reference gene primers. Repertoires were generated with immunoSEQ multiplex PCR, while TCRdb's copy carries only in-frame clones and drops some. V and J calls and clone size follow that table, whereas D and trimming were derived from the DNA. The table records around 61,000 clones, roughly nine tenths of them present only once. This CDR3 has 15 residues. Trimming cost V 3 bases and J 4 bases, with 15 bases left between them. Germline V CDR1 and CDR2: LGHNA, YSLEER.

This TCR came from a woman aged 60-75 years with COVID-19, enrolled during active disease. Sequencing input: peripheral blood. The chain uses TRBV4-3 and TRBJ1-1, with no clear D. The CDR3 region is CASSHLSYPGTEAFF. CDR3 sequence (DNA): TGCGCCAGCAGCCATCTTTCCTACCCTGGCACTGAAGCTTTCTTT.